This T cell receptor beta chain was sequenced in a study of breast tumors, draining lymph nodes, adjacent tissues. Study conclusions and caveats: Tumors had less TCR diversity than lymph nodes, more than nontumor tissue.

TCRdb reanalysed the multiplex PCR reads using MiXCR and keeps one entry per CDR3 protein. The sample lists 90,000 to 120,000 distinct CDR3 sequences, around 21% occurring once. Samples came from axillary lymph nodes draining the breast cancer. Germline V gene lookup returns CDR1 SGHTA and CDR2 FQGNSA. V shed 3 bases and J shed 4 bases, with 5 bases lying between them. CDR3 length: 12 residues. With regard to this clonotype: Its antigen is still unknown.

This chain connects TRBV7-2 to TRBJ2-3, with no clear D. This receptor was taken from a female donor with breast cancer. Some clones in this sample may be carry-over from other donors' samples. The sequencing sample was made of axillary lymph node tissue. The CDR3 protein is CASSFNADTQYF. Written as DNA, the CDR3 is TGTGCCAGCAGCTTTAATGCAGATACGCAGTATTTT.